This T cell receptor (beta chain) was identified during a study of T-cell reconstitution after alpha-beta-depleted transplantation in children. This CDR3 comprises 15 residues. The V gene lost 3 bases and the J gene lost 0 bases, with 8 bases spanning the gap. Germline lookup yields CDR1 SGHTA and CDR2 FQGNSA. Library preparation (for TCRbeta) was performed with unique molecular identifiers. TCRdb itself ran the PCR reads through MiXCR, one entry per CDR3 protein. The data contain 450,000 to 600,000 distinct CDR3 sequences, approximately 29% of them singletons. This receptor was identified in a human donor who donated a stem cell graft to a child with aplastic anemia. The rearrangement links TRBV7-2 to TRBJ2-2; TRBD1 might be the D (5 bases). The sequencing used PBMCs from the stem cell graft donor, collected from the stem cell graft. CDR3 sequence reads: CASSLDNTNTGELFF. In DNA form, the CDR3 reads TGTGCCAGCAGCTTGGACAATACGAACACCGGGGAGCTGTTTTTT. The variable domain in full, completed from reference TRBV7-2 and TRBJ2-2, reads GAGVSQSPSNKVTEKGKDVELRCDPISGHTALYWYRQSLGQGLEFLIYFQGNSAPDKSGLPSDRFSAERTGGSVSTLTIQRTQQEDSAVYLCASSLDNTNTGELFFGEGSRLTVL.